This passage covers 15 T cell receptor beta chains from one sample sequenced in a study of T cell responses to AZD1222 COVID-19 vaccine. Sequencing was performed with immunoSEQ multiplex PCR; in TCRdb, only in-frame clones are kept and a portion is missing. The sample consists of about 110,000 clones, approximately 90% of them appearing once. The starting material was peripheral blood, obtained 28 days after the second AZD1222 dose. The receptors stem from an adult who received the AZD1222 COVID-19 vaccine.

The CDR3 is CASSETGKPQHF. DNA of the CDR3: TGTGCCAGCAGTGAGACAGGGAAGCCCCAGCATTTT. The chain has TRBV6-1 and TRBJ1-5; 7 nucleotides match TRBD1. From germline, CDR1 is MNHNS and CDR2 SASEGT. The V and J ends lost 3 bases and 8 bases, in that order; junction bases with no gene match: 1. The CDR3 loop spans 12 amino acids.

The CDR3 bases are TGTGCCAGTAGTGTAAAGAGGGGTCAGCCCCAGCATTTT. Translation: CASSVKRGQPQHF. This chain joins TRBV19 and TRBJ1-5; D might be TRBD1 (5 bases). Deletions cut 5 bases from V and 6 bases from J, with 11 bases between. This CDR3 spans 13 amino acids. Germline CDR1 reads LNHDA; CDR2 reads SQIVND (reference sequence).

This chain uses TRBV5-4 with TRBJ2-2; 7 nucleotides match TRBD2. CDR1 is SGHNT and CDR2 is YYREEE in the germline V gene (reference sequence). There are 15 residues in the CDR3. J gave up 6 bases and V 1 base, and 6 bases lay outside the gene matches. The DNA of the CDR3 is TGTGCCAGCAGCTTGCTGGCGGGAGTTGCCGGGGAGCTGTTTTTT. It encodes CASSLLAGVAGELFF.

In regard to this clone: One junction end does not reproduce the germline sequence, and a read error may be involved. The V call is TRBV7-7, the J call TRBJ1-4; TRBD1 matches 9 bases. The CDR3 is 15 residues long. Germline V gene lookup returns CDR1 SSHAT and CDR2 FNYEAQ (reference sequence). The CDR3 DNA reads TGTGCTAGCAGCTTAGTACCGGGACAGGGCGGAAAACTGTTTTTT. Translation gives CASSLVPGQGGKLFF.

This chain links TRBV2 with TRBJ2-1, with 7 bases lining up with TRBD1. Germline V gene data show CDR1 as SNHLY and CDR2 as FYNNEI. This CDR3 is built from 13 residues. J gave up 4 bases and V 11 bases, and 8 bases lay outside the gene matches. CDR3 bases: TGTGCCTCTAGGACAGGATTATACAATGAGCAGTTCTTC. It codes for CASRTGLYNEQFF.

The rearrangement joins TRBV11-2 to TRBJ2-1; 8 nucleotides line up with TRBD2. The V segment lost 5 bases and the J segment 4 bases; nucleotides outside the gene matches: 1. This CDR3 comprises 13 residues. Germline V CDR1 and CDR2: SGHAT, FQNNGV. CDR3 sequence: CASSLAGYNEQFF. Here the CDR3 DNA reads TGTGCCAGCAGCCTAGCGGGTTACAATGAGCAGTTCTTC. Using reference TRBV11-2 and TRBJ2-1 for the parts outside the CDR3, the full variable domain is EAGVAQSPRYKIIEKRQSVAFWCNPISGHATLYWYQQILGQGPKLLIQFQNNGVVDDSQLPKDRFSAERLKGVDSTLKIQPAKLEDSAVYLCASSLAGYNEQFFGPGTRLTVL.

This rearrangement joins TRBV30 to TRBJ2-7, with D perhaps matching TRBD1 or TRBD2 (5 bases each). V lost 0 bases, J lost 0 bases, and 15 bases lay in between. From germline, CDR1 is GTSNPN and CDR2 SVGIG (reference sequence). The CDR3 consists of 16 residues. The CDR3 DNA reads TGTGCCTGGAGTGTGGTATGGGGGTCTACCTCCTACGAGCAGTACTTC. Translation gives CAWSVVWGSTSYEQYF.

The chain couples TRBV11-1 to TRBJ1-1; D unclear. V gave up 5 bases and J gave up 8 bases, with 18 bases separating them. Germline V gene data show CDR1 as SGHAT and CDR2 as FQDESV (reference sequence). This CDR3 is 14 amino acids long. CDR3 sequence: CASSPGPSHMEAFF. The CDR3, as DNA: TGTGCCAGCAGCCCCGGACCCTCCCATATGGAAGCTTTCTTT. The complete variable domain, with remaining parts taken from reference TRBV11-1 and TRBJ1-1, reads EAEVAQSPRYKITEKSQAVAFWCDPISGHATLYWYRQILGQGPELLVQFQDESVVDDSQLPKDRFSAERLKGVDSTLKIQPAELGDSAMYLCASSPGPSHMEAFFGQGTRLTVV.

This clone has a single count. The gene calls are TRBV18 and TRBJ1-6; 11 bases are a match to TRBD1. The germline CDR1 and CDR2 sequences are KGHSH and LQKENI. The CDR3 totals 15 residues. V was pared by 4 bases and J by 9 bases, with 5 bases of the junction left unmatched. The CDR3, as DNA: TGTGCCAGCTCACTAGATGGGACAGGGGGTTCACCCCTCCACTTT. Translated: CASSLDGTGGSPLHF.

The chain carries TRBV9 and TRBJ1-1, with D tentatively TRBD1 (5 bases). Germline loops: CDR1 SGDLS, CDR2 YYNGEE. Trimming stripped 4 bases from V and 6 bases from J, with 7 bases between. The CDR3 is 11 residues long. CDR3 protein: CASSPGPEAFF. The CDR3 DNA follows: TGTGCCAGCAGCCCGGGACCTGAAGCTTTCTTT.

This clone was seen only once. V and J are TRBV5-6 and TRBJ1-1; no definite D call. The CDR3 is 13 amino acids. CDR1 is SGHDT and CDR2 is YYEEEE in the germline V gene. V was clipped by 0 bases and J by 11 bases, with 14 bases between them. In DNA, the CDR3 is TGTGCCAGCAGCTTGGACAAGGGAGCGGTCGCTTTCTTT. This translates into CASSLDKGAVAFF.

CDR3 protein: CASSFSGGLASHSYEQYF. For the CDR3, the DNA is TGTGCCAGCAGTTTTAGCGGGGGTTTGGCATCACACTCCTACGAGCAGTACTTC. This chain joins TRBV28 and TRBJ2-7, with TRBD2 identical over 9 bases. The germline CDR1 and CDR2 sequences are MDHEN and SYDVKM. The CDR3 spans 18 residues. J lost 0 bases, V lost 3 bases, and 12 bases had no gene match.

CDR3 sequence (DNA): TGTGCCAGCAGCTTAGCGGCCGGGGAGCAGAATCAGCCCCAGCATTTT. Encoded protein: CASSLAAGEQNQPQHF. The chain combines TRBV7-6 with TRBJ1-5; D is undetermined. Germline CDR1 SGHVS, CDR2 FNYEAQ. This CDR3 contains 16 residues. V lost 0 bases and J 4 bases, leaving 13 bases between the germline ends.

The chain uses TRBV5-6 and TRBJ2-7; D uncertain. The CDR3 runs 12 residues. Trimming cost V 4 bases and J 1 base, with 6 bases left between them. Looked up from germline, CDR1 is SGHDT and CDR2 is YYEEEE. The CDR3 DNA reads TGTGCCAGCAGCGACGGGTCCTACGAGCAGTACTTC. This codes for CASSDGSYEQYF.

This chain uses TRBV12-3 or TRBV12-4 with TRBJ2-1; 7 bases align to TRBD1. The length of the CDR3 is 13 residues. V lost 3 bases to trimming and J lost 4 bases; unmatched junction nucleotides: 0. The CDR3 here is CASSLGQYNEQFF. Written as DNA, the CDR3 is TGTGCCAGCAGTTTGGGACAGTACAATGAGCAGTTCTTC.